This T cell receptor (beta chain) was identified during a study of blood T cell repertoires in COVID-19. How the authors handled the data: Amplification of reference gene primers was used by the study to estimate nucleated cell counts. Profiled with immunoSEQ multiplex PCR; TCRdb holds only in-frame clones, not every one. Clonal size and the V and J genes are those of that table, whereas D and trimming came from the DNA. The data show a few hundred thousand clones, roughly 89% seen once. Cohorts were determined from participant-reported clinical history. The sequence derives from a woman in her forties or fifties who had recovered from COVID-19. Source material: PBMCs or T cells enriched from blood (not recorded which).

This CDR3 reads CASSLDRDYGYTF. The CDR3 nucleotides are TGTGCCAGCAGCTTGGACAGGGACTATGGCTACACCTTC. The V and J genes are TRBV5-8 and TRBJ1-2, with a possible D match to TRBD1 (6 bases). The CDR3 is made up of 13 amino acids. The V and J ends lost 0 bases and 3 bases respectively, with 6 bases between them. Looked up from germline, CDR1 is SGHTS and CDR2 is YDEGEE.